The present T cell receptor beta chain was sequenced within a study of shared clonotypes between healthy human individuals. CDR3 length equals 13 residues. With 5 bases clipped from V and 3 bases from J, the junction kept 3 bases outside the gene matches. Germline V gene sequence: CDR1 SEHNR, CDR2 FQNEAQ (reference sequence). Study donors comprised healthy, HIV-negative adults devoid of recent acute infection or vaccination. Repertoires were generated with immunoSEQ multiplex PCR, while TCRdb's copy carries only in-frame clones and drops some. The table includes under 2,500,000 clones, nearly 97% detected once.

This sequence joins TRBV7-9 and TRBJ1-2, with TRBD1 matching over 7 bases. This TCR was sampled from a young man in good health. The specimen was naive CD4+ T cells sorted from blood. Sample subset: CD45RA+ positively selected. DNA for the CDR3: TGTGCCAGCAGCCGGGGACAGCACTATGGCTACACCTTC. Translation gives CASSRGQHYGYTF.